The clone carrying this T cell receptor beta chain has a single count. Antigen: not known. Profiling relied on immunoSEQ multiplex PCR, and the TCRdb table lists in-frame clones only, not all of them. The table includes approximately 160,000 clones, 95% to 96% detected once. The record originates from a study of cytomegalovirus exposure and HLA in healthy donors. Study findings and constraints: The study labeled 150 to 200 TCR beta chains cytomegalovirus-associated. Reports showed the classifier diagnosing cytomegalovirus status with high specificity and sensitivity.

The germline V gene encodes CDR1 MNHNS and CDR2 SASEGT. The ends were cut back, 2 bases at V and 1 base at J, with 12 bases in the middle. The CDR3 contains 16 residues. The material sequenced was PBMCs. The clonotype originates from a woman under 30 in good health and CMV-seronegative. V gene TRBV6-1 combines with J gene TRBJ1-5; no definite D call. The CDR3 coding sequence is TGTGCCAGCAGTGAATGGGTGGGCCTAAGCAATCAGCCCCAGCATTTT. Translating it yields CASSEWVGLSNQPQHF.